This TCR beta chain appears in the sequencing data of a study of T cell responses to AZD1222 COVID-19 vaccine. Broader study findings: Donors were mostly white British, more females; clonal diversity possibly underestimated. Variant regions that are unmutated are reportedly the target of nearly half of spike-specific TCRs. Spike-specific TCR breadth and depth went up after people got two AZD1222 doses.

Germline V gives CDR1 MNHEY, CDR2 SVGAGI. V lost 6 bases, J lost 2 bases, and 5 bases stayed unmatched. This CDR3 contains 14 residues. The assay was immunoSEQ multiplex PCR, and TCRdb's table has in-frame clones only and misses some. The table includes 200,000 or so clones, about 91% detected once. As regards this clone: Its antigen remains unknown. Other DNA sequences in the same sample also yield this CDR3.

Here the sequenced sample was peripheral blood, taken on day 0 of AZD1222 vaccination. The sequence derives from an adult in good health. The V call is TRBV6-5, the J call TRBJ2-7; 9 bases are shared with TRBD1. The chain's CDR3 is CASRPGQGAYEQYF. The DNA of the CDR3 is TGTGCCAGCAGACCGGGACAGGGAGCCTACGAGCAGTACTTC.